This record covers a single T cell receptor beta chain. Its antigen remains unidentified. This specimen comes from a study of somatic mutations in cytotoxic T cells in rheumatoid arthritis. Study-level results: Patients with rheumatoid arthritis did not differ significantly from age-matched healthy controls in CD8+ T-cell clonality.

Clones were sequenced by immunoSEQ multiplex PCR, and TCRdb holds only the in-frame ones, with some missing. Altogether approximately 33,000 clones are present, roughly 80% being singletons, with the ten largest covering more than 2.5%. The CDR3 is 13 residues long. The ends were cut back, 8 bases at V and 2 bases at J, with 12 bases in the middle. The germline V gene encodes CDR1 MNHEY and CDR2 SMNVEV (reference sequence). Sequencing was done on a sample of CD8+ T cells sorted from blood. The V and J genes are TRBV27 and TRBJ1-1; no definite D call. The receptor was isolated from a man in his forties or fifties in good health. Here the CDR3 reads CASASEGNTEAFF. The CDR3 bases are TGTGCCAGCGCATCCGAAGGTAACACTGAAGCTTTCTTT.